This TCR beta chain is drawn from a study of blood T cell repertoires in COVID-19. Assay: immunoSEQ multiplex PCR; the TCRdb copy retains only in-frame clones and omits some. This repertoire shows approximately 130,000 clones, about four fifths found once; its top ten account for 15% to 20%. Sequencing was done on a sample of PBMCs or T cells enriched from blood (not recorded which). This receptor was taken from a man aged 25-45 years who had recovered from COVID-19.

This chain's CDR3 is CASSQEAPRRDHSNTQYF. The CDR3 nucleotides are TGCGCCAGCAGCCAAGAGGCCCCTAGGCGGGACCACTCAAATACGCAGTATTTT. The chain joins TRBV4-1 to TRBJ2-3, with a possible D match to TRBD2 (6 bases). The CDR3 covers 18 residues. V shed 0 bases and J shed 7 bases, with 23 bases lying between them. Germline assignment: CDR1 MGHRA and CDR2 YSYEKL.